This T cell receptor (beta chain) was documented in a study of cytomegalovirus exposure and HLA in healthy donors. As for the study in general: Drawn from HLA-typed donors, around 85 million unique TCRs were held in an early data release.

The study ran its PCR with 60 Vbeta and 13 Jbeta primers. Data came from immunoSEQ multiplex PCR; TCRdb stores just in-frame clones and leaves some out. The top ten hold roughly 9.6% of the sample, which has over 100,000 clones, roughly three quarters seen once. The source material was PBMCs. The receptor was isolated from a male donor in good health and CMV-seropositive.

CDR3 protein: CASSPLRGPGANVLTF. The CDR3 nucleotides read TGTGCCAGCTCACCACTAAGGGGGCCTGGGGCCAACGTCCTGACTTTC. This chain connects TRBV18 to TRBJ2-6, with TRBD1 matching over 7 bases. CDR3 length equals 16 residues. Germline loops: CDR1 KGHSH, CDR2 LQKENI. V dropped 1 base and J dropped 2; count of bases not matched to a gene: 2.